Sequencing of this T cell receptor (beta chain) was carried out in a study of lymphopenia after photon versus proton radiotherapy. Overall study results and limits: Proton therapy kept repertoires fairly stable, unlike photons, which gained effector/memory cells.

CDR1 SEHNR and CDR2 FQNEAQ come from the germline V gene (reference sequence). V lost 6 bases and J 0 bases, leaving 15 bases between the germline ends. The CDR3 spans 15 residues. TCRdb's table, derived via immunoSEQ multiplex PCR, lists solely in-frame clones and lacks some. The sample shows 68,000 or so clones, approximately 90% of them seen only once. Comment on this clone: Its antigen is unidentified.

The clonotype was recovered from a woman aged 70-85 years with pancreatic cancer. Sequencing was performed on peripheral blood, taken from a patient treated with photon-based radiotherapy. The rearrangement joins TRBV7-9 to TRBJ2-7; D unresolved. The CDR3 loop reads CASSPTAASSYEQYF. The CDR3 nucleotides are TGTGCCAGCAGTCCGACCGCTGCCAGCTCCTACGAGCAGTACTTC.